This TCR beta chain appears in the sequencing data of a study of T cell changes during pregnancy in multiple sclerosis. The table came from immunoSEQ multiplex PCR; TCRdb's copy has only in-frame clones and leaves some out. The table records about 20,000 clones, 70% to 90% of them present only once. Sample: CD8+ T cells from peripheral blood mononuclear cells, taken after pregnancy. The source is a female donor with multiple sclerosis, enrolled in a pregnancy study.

Written as DNA, the CDR3 is TGTGCCAGCAGTTTATCGTTGAGAACTGAAGCTTTCTTT. This codes for CASSLSLRTEAFF. This chain uses TRBV27 with TRBJ1-1; D gene uncertain. This CDR3 is built from 13 residues. Between the trimmed V and J ends, which lost 0 bases and 5 bases, there was a span of 7 bases. From germline, CDR1 is MNHEY and CDR2 SMNVEV (reference sequence).